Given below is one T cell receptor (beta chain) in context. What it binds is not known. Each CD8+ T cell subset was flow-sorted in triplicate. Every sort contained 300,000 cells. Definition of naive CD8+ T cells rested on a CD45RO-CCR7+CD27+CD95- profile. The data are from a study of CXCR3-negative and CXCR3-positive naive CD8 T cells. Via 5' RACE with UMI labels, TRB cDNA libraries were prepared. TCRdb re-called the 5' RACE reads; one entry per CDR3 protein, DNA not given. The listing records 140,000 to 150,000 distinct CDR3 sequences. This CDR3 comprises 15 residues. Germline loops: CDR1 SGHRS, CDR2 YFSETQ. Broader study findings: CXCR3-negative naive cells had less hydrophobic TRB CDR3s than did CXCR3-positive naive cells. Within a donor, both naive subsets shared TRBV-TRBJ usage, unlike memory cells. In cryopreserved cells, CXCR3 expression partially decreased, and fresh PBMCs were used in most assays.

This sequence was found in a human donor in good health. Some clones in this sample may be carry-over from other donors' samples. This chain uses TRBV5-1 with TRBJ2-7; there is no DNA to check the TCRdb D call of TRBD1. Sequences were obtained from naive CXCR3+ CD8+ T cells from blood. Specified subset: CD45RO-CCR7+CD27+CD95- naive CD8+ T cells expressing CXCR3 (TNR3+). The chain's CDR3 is CASSHTDREGLEQYF.